This T cell receptor beta chain was identified during a study of blood T cells in healthy people across ages. Trimming cost V 1 base and J 10 bases, with 19 bases left between them. The CDR3 runs 15 residues. A second about 6 to 12 cycle PCR used barcoded and J-beta primers. From the 5' RACE reads, TCRdb called clonotypes with MiXCR, one entry per CDR3 protein. The sample lists some 760,000 distinct CDR3 sequences; more than 20% were seen once. Concerning this clonotype: Its antigen remains unknown.

Points from the study as a whole: Not knowing donor CMV status may have confounded expanded clonotype changes.

This sample was shared with a second study, whose subject was T cells of mothers and their children. That study adds: Normalized overlap was always slightly, never significantly, higher in related than unrelated mother-child pairs.

The V call is TRBV12-3 or TRBV12-4, the J call TRBJ1-1; D is perhaps TRBD1 (5 bases). The source is a boy between 5 and 17 years old in good health. Material: blood. CDR3 nucleotide sequence: TGTGCCAGCAGTTTAGGGGCAGGGTCGAAAGGGGTAGCTTTCTTT. It specifies CASSLGAGSKGVAFF.